These 26 T cell receptor beta chains originate from one sample sequenced in a study of blood T cell repertoires in COVID-19. The data were produced by immunoSEQ multiplex PCR, yet TCRdb's version contains in-frame clones alone and is incomplete. The sample consists of fewer than 200,000 clones, approximately 82% of them appearing once. Sequencing used PBMCs or T cells enriched from blood (not recorded which). The origin of the receptors is a woman aged 45-65 years in a cohort exposed to, infected with or recovered from COVID-19 (not recorded which).

The chain couples TRBV28 to TRBJ1-1; D is undetermined. V lost 8 bases to trimming and J lost 3 bases, with 13 bases between them. The CDR3 runs to 13 residues. Germline CDR1 reads MDHEN; CDR2 reads SYDVKM. The CDR3 region has the DNA TGTGCCAGCTGGAGCAGTCGGGACACTGAAGCTTTCTTT. Amino acid sequence: CASWSSRDTEAFF.

The chain carries TRBV29-1 and TRBJ2-3; weak D call: TRBD1 (6 bases). Germline CDR1 SQVTM, CDR2 ANQGSEA. This CDR3 is built from 13 residues. V was shortened by 8 bases and J by 0 bases, with 12 bases between the two germline ends. CDR3 protein: CSTRTASTDTQYF. In DNA, the CDR3 is TGCAGCACTCGGACAGCAAGCACAGATACGCAGTATTTT.

The count of this clone is one. The rearrangement uses TRBV7-2 and TRBJ1-1; no clear D gene. CDR1 is SGHTA, CDR2 FQGNSA, per germline. CDR3 length: 15 amino acids. Trimming pared 7 bases from V and 6 bases from J, leaving 21 bases between. CDR3 in amino acids: CASTTRWGAHAEAFF. As DNA, the CDR3 is TGTGCCAGCACCACACGGTGGGGAGCTCACGCTGAAGCTTTCTTT.

V usage is TRBV27 and J usage is TRBJ1-4, with D uncertain. The CDR3 consists of 14 residues. Germline V gives CDR1 MNHEY, CDR2 SMNVEV (reference sequence). V gave up 5 bases and J gave up 6 bases, with 13 bases separating them. The CDR3 region has the DNA TGTGCCAGCAGTCCCATCCGCCCAGATGAAAAACTGTTTTTT. Protein: CASSPIRPDEKLFF.

In this sample, this clone turned up a few times. J is TRBJ2-2 and V is TRBV5-4, with TRBD2 identical over 7 bases. V shed 1 base and J 5 bases; nucleotides not matched to a gene: 5. The CDR3 has 15 amino acids. The germline gives CDR1 SGHNT, CDR2 YYREEE (reference sequence). Here the CDR3 reads CASSLPSGSTGELFF. The CDR3 region has the DNA TGTGCCAGCAGCTTGCCTAGCGGAAGTACCGGGGAGCTGTTTTTT.

The V gene is TRBV30, the J gene TRBJ2-7, with 8 bases lining up with TRBD1. The trim removed 4 bases at V and 5 bases at J, leaving 10 bases unmatched. This CDR3 contains 14 residues. CDR1 and CDR2 (germline): GTSNPN, SVGIG (reference sequence). CDR3 in amino acids: CAWNPGQAPHEQYF. CDR3 in DNA: TGTGCCTGGAACCCGGGACAGGCCCCCCACGAGCAGTACTTC. Variable domain in full (rest from reference TRBV30 and TRBJ2-7): SQTIHQWPATLVQPVGSPLSLECTVEGTSNPNLYWYRQAAGRGLQLLFYSVGIGQISSEVPQNLSASRPQDRQFILSSKKLLLSDSGFYLCAWNPGQAPHEQYFGPGTRLTVT.

The J gene is TRBJ2-1, the V gene TRBV28, with 9 bases matching TRBD2. This CDR3 has 17 amino acids. CDR1 and CDR2 (germline): MDHEN, SYDVKM. The junction had 9 bases not matched to a gene; V was cut back by 4 bases and J by 2 bases. CDR3 amino acids: CASSSAKGLAAYNEQFF. CDR3 bases: TGTGCCAGCAGTTCAGCGAAGGGACTAGCAGCCTACAATGAGCAGTTCTTC.

CDR3 region: CASAPGGQETQYF. CDR3 coding DNA: TGTGCCAGCGCCCCGGGGGGGCAAGAGACCCAGTACTTC. V is TRBV28 and J is TRBJ2-5, with 8 bases identical to TRBD2. V dropped 8 bases and J dropped 2; count of bases not matched to a gene: 4. Germline V gene sequence: CDR1 MDHEN, CDR2 SYDVKM. The CDR3 totals 13 residues.

The V call is TRBV9, the J call TRBJ1-3; 7 bases agree with TRBD1. The CDR3 contains 17 residues. V dropped 5 bases and J dropped 4; count of bases not matched to a gene: 15. Germline V lookup: CDR1 SGDLS, CDR2 YYNGEE. The CDR3: CASRPAYKGARGNTIYF. In DNA form, the CDR3 reads TGTGCCAGCAGACCCGCGTATAAGGGGGCGAGGGGAAACACCATATATTTT.

J is TRBJ2-7 and V is TRBV5-1, with a possible D match to TRBD1 (5 bases). The CDR3 extends over 16 amino acids. Deletions cut 1 base from V and 3 bases from J, with 17 bases between. Germline CDR1 reads SGHRS; CDR2 reads YFSETQ. CDR3 sequence reads: CASSLWGWQGVYEQYF. In DNA form, the CDR3 reads TGCGCCAGCAGCTTGTGGGGTTGGCAGGGTGTCTACGAGCAGTACTTC.

The chain joins TRBV19 to TRBJ2-6, with a weak D call TRBD1 (5 bases). The length of the CDR3 is 17 residues. Germline CDR1 reads LNHDA; CDR2 reads SQIVND (reference sequence). V lost 5 bases to trimming and J lost 0 bases, with 14 bases between them. CDR3 nucleotide sequence: TGTGCCAGTAGTCCCGCGGACACCCGCTCTGGGGCCAACGTCCTGACTTTC. Its translation: CASSPADTRSGANVLTF.

J is TRBJ2-6 and V is TRBV11-2; 8 bases match TRBD1. With V trimmed by 2 bases and J by 1 base, 10 bases remained unmatched. The CDR3 loop spans 19 amino acids. Germline V CDR1 and CDR2: SGHAT, FQNNGV. CDR3 in amino acids: CASSLPRTGIGSGANVLTF. CDR3 in DNA: TGTGCCAGCAGCTTACCTCGGACAGGGATCGGGTCTGGGGCCAACGTCCTGACTTTC.

The rearrangement links TRBV5-4 to TRBJ1-1; a weak D match, TRBD1 (5 bases). The CDR3 is made up of 15 amino acids. Germline loops: CDR1 SGHNT, CDR2 YYREEE (reference sequence). The V and J ends lost 4 bases and 1 base respectively, with 14 bases between them. CDR3 in amino acids: CASSPGGTENTEAFF. CDR3 in DNA: TGTGCCAGCAGCCCGGGAGGGACGGAGAACACTGAAGCTTTCTTT.

The chain joins TRBV10-1 to TRBJ2-1, with a tentative D call TRBD1 (6 bases). This CDR3 has 16 amino acids. V lost 5 bases and J lost 10, with 24 bases in between. Germline CDR1 is WNHNN and CDR2 is SYGVQD (reference sequence). CDR3 bases: TGCGCCAGCAGTAATAAAACAGGGTTATTCTTTAACGAGCAGTTCTTC. It is translated as CASSNKTGLFFNEQFF.

The V call is TRBV11-2, the J call TRBJ2-1; TRBD2 matches at 10 bases. CDR3 length: 15 amino acids. The V and J ends lost 5 bases and 4 bases, in that order; junction bases with no gene match: 5. The germline CDR1 and CDR2 sequences are SGHAT and FQNNGV. In nucleotides, the CDR3 is TGTGCCAGCAGCGGGCTAGCGGGGGCTTACAATGAGCAGTTCTTC. Amino acids: CASSGLAGAYNEQFF.

This clone was seen only once. The chain combines TRBV21-1 with TRBJ2-3; the table's TRBD2 call for D was not verified on the DNA. TRBV21-1 is a listed pseudogene. The CDR3 contains 14 residues. The CDR3: CASSKGLDEDTQYF. CDR3 nucleotides: TGTGCCAGCAGCAAGGGACTAGACGAAGATACGCAGTATTTT.

This chain uses TRBV19 with TRBJ2-1, with TRBD2 matching 10 bases. Germline V gene data show CDR1 as LNHDA and CDR2 as SQIVND (reference sequence). The CDR3 is made up of 19 amino acids. Trimming cost V 5 bases and J 4 bases; bases outside gene matches: 17. CDR3 sequence reads: CASSGRGAGGPSIYNEQFF. The CDR3 DNA reads as TGTGCCAGTAGTGGGAGGGGAGCGGGAGGGCCCTCCATATACAATGAGCAGTTCTTC.

The chain uses TRBV3-1 (or the pseudogene TRBV3-2) and TRBJ2-3, with D unclear. Trimming pared 4 bases from V and 3 bases from J, leaving 8 bases between. CDR1 LGHDT and CDR2 YNNKEL come from the germline V gene (reference sequence). The CDR3 totals 13 residues. The CDR3 sequence: CASSRGGTDTQYF. The CDR3 bases are TGTGCCAGCAGCCGAGGTGGGACAGATACGCAGTATTTT.

CDR3 loop: CASRSTENTEAFF. The CDR3, as DNA: TGCGCCAGCAGATCGACAGAGAACACTGAAGCTTTCTTT. This rearrangement joins TRBV5-1 to TRBJ1-1, with TRBD1 as a possible D gene (5 bases). Germline CDR1 reads SGHRS; CDR2 reads YFSETQ. The V end was cut by 5 bases, the J end by 1 base, with 9 bases between. The CDR3 spans 13 residues.

The V gene is TRBV28, the J gene TRBJ1-3, with no clear D. This CDR3 spans 15 amino acids. Germline values: CDR1 MDHEN, CDR2 SYDVKM. V was trimmed by 5 bases and J by 0 bases, leaving 11 bases between them. The DNA of the CDR3 is TGTGCCAGCAGTCCTCTCCTGAGCTCTGGAAACACCATATATTTT. It encodes CASSPLLSSGNTIYF.

This clone was recorded a few times. This chain connects TRBV3-1 (or the pseudogene TRBV3-2) to TRBJ2-1; TRBD2 is a possible D gene (6 bases). The V end lost 4 bases, the J end lost 2 bases, and 18 bases lay between the germline ends. Germline assignment: CDR1 LGHDT and CDR2 YNNKEL (reference sequence). The CDR3 covers 17 residues. CDR3: CASSRQGSSGPYNEQFF. CDR3 in DNA: TGTGCCAGCAGCCGCCAAGGGTCCAGCGGGCCCTACAATGAGCAGTTCTTC.

The chain recombines TRBV6-5 with TRBJ1-6; 8 bases are shared with TRBD1. Germline trimming cut 6 bases from V and 10 bases from J; bases unmatched to any gene: 8. The CDR3 loop spans 14 amino acids. CDR1 is MNHEY, CDR2 SVGAGI, per germline. This CDR3 is CASSPSGGESPLHF. DNA of the CDR3: TGTGCCAGCAGCCCCTCAGGGGGCGAATCACCCCTCCACTTT.

This clone was counted a single time. The chain carries TRBV7-2 and TRBJ1-3; D gene uncertain. The ends were cut back, 5 bases at V and 2 bases at J, with 13 bases in the middle. The CDR3 contains 15 residues. From germline, CDR1 is SGHTA and CDR2 FQGNSA. CDR3 bases: TGTGCCAGCAGCCTACCGGGGATAACTGGAAACACCATATATTTT. It specifies CASSLPGITGNTIYF.

The chain employs TRBV9 and TRBJ2-3; D possibly corresponds to TRBD2 (6 bases). Trimming took 7 bases from V and 3 from J, leaving 12 bases between them. The CDR3 is 13 amino acids. Germline CDR1 is SGDLS and CDR2 is YYNGEE. CDR3 coding DNA: TGTGCCAGCCAGGAGGGGTGGACAGATACGCAGTATTTT. This encodes CASQEGWTDTQYF.

The V call is TRBV5-4, the J call TRBJ2-3, with 10 bases identical to TRBD2. Germline V CDR1 and CDR2: SGHNT, YYREEE (reference sequence). With 4 bases clipped from V and 4 bases from J, the junction kept 12 bases outside the gene matches. This CDR3 contains 17 residues. The CDR3 nucleotides are TGTGCCAGCAGCATAGCGATAGCGGGAGGTTTCCCAGATACGCAGTATTTT. Its translation is CASSIAIAGGFPDTQYF.

V usage is TRBV18 and J usage is TRBJ1-1, with D maybe TRBD1 (6 bases). From germline, CDR1 is KGHSH and CDR2 LQKENI. Trimming cost V 2 bases and J 1 base, with 8 bases left between them. This CDR3 is 14 amino acids long. The CDR3, as DNA: TGTGCCAGCTCACCAGGGGGCACGAACACTGAAGCTTTCTTT. The encoded protein is CASSPGGTNTEAFF. Combining the CDR3 with reference TRBV18 and TRBJ1-1 gives the whole variable domain NAGVMQNPRHLVRRRGQEARLRCSPMKGHSHVYWYRQLPEEGLKFMVYLQKENIIDESGMPKERFSAEFPKEGPSILRIQQVVRGDSAAYFCASSPGGTNTEAFFGQGTRLTVV.